These T cell receptor beta chains were read from a single sample in a study of blood T cell repertoires in COVID-19. Sequencing used immunoSEQ multiplex PCR; TCRdb keeps in-frame clones, though not all of them. The table has more than 250,000 clones, approximately 87% seen once; the top ten hold about 4.3%. Sequenced input: peripheral blood. These receptors were taken from a man in his 60s who had recovered from COVID-19. Both conserved end residues are part of each CDR3. A D gene is named only where the DNA matches it firmly. The size of a clone is reported for some rows only, either as once, few or many, or as a class for expanded clones.

V: TRBV4-1; size: .; J: TRBJ2-5; D: TRBD2; DNA: TGCGCCAGCAGCCAAGGGATGGGCGGGAGTCAAGAGACCCAGTACTTC; CDR3: CASSQGMGGSQETQYF
V: TRBV11-2; size: .; J: TRBJ2-5; D: .; DNA: TGTGCCAGCAGCCCCAACGTACAGGAAACCGATCAAGAGACCCAGTACTTC; CDR3: CASSPNVQETDQETQYF
V: TRBV7-9; size: .; J: TRBJ1-4; D: TRBD1; DNA: TGTGCCAGCAGCTTAGCAGACAGGGGGCCGGGCGAAAAACTGTTTTTT; CDR3: CASSLADRGPGEKLFF
V: TRBV6-2/TRBV6-3; size: .; J: TRBJ2-1; D: .; DNA: TGTGCCAGCAGTGGCAGGGTCGGTGAGCAGTTCTTC; CDR3: CASSGRVGEQFF
V: TRBV5-1; size: .; J: TRBJ2-7; D: .; DNA: TGCGCCAGCAGCTTGGGGTACAACTACGAGCAGTACTTC; CDR3: CASSLGYNYEQYF
V: TRBV27; size: .; J: TRBJ2-7; D: .; DNA: TGTGCCAGCAGTAGGAGACAGTACTACGAGCAGTACTTC; CDR3: CASSRRQYYEQYF
V: TRBV19; size: once; J: TRBJ1-5; D: .; DNA: TGTGCCAGTAGTATTTACAGGGTGTCTAGCAATCAGCCCCAGCATTTT; CDR3: CASSIYRVSSNQPQHF
V: TRBV12-3/TRBV12-4; size: .; J: TRBJ2-1; D: .; DNA: TGTGCCAGCAGTTCGCGGGCTGAGCAGTTCTTC; CDR3: CASSSRAEQFF
V: TRBV6-5; size: .; J: TRBJ1-5; D: TRBD1; DNA: TGTGCCAGCACCAGGACAGGGTCGAGCAATCAGCCCCAGCATTTT; CDR3: CASTRTGSSNQPQHF
V: TRBV19; size: .; J: TRBJ2-1; D: TRBD2; DNA: TGTGCCAGTAGCGGGAGGGCCCATGAGCAGTTCTTC; CDR3: CASSGRAHEQFF
V: TRBV5-1; size: .; J: TRBJ1-4; D: .; DNA: TGCGCCAGCAGCCACGGGGCAGGGAGGGAAAAACTGTTTTTT; CDR3: CASSHGAGREKLFF
V: TRBV18; size: .; J: TRBJ2-7; D: .; DNA: TGTGCCAGCTCACCAACACCCTACGAGCAGTACTTC; CDR3: CASSPTPYEQYF
V: TRBV30; size: .; J: TRBJ1-1; D: .; DNA: TGTGCCTGTCGCAGGGGGAACACTGAAGCTTTCTTT; CDR3: CACRRGNTEAFF
V: TRBV29-1; size: few; J: TRBJ1-2; D: .; DNA: TGCAGCGTTGAAGAGGCAGGGGTCTGGTATGGCTACACCTTC; CDR3: CSVEEAGVWYGYTF
V: TRBV18; size: .; J: TRBJ1-1; D: .; DNA: TGTGCCAGCTCACCGAAACGCTCAGGGGATTCGGTCTTT; CDR3: CASSPKRSGDSVF
V: TRBV19; size: once; J: TRBJ2-4; D: TRBD1; DNA: TGTGCCAGTAGTATAGACCTCGGACAGGCCCAACTAGCCAAAAACATTCAGTACTTC; CDR3: CASSIDLGQAQLAKNIQYF
V: TRBV7-9; size: .; J: TRBJ1-2; D: .; DNA: TGTGCCAGCAGCTTAGGTTCCGGAGCCTATGGCTACACCTTC; CDR3: CASSLGSGAYGYTF
V: TRBV12-3/TRBV12-4; size: .; J: TRBJ1-2; D: .; DNA: TGTGCCAGCAGTTTCTCAGGGAATGGCTACACCTTC; CDR3: CASSFSGNGYTF
V: TRBV25-1; size: .; J: TRBJ1-4; D: .; DNA: TGTGCCAGCAGTGATCCCTGGAGAGGTGAAAAACTGTTTTTT; CDR3: CASSDPWRGEKLFF
V: TRBV18; size: .; J: TRBJ2-1; D: TRBD1; DNA: TGTGCCAGCTCACCTGGGGGACAGGGAGGCATCAATGAGCAGTTCTTC; CDR3: CASSPGGQGGINEQFF
V: TRBV19; size: .; J: TRBJ2-7; D: TRBD2; DNA: TGTGCCAGTAGTATCGCGGGAGTCTCCTACGAGCAGTACTTC; CDR3: CASSIAGVSYEQYF
V: TRBV5-1; size: few; J: TRBJ2-7; D: TRBD1; DNA: TGCGCCAGCAGCTTGGGGGACAGCTCCTACGAGCAGTACTTC; CDR3: CASSLGDSSYEQYF
V: TRBV5-1; size: .; J: TRBJ2-7; D: .; DNA: TGCGCCAGCAGACGAGACTCCGCCTACGAGCAGTACTTC; CDR3: CASRRDSAYEQYF
V: TRBV4-1; size: few; J: TRBJ2-7; D: .; DNA: TGCGCCAGCAGCTATCGAACGGGAGAGCAGTACTTC; CDR3: CASSYRTGEQYF
V: TRBV6-6; size: .; J: TRBJ1-3; D: .; DNA: TGTGCCAGCTCTCTGGGGGGGTCAGGAAACACCATATATTTT; CDR3: CASSLGGSGNTIYF
V: TRBV7-2; size: .; J: TRBJ2-2; D: .; DNA: TGTGCCAGCAGCCCCTTCAGGTCGCGCGCGGGGGAGCTGTTTTTT; CDR3: CASSPFRSRAGELFF
V: TRBV5-5; size: .; J: TRBJ1-1; D: .; DNA: TGTGCCAGCGCTTACCTCATCGGGAACACTGAAGCTTTCTTT; CDR3: CASAYLIGNTEAFF